This TCR beta chain was recovered during a study of technical replicates of blood from a handful of donors. Produced via immunoSEQ multiplex PCR; TCRdb's table is partial and in-frame only. The table records 9,500 to 15,000 clones, 90% to 95% of them present only once. This CDR3 contains 16 residues. CDR1 and CDR2 from the germline V gene are SGHAT and FQNNGV. With 5 bases removed from V and 1 base from J, the gap between germline ends came to 16 bases. The sample taken for sequencing was PBMCs. This sequence originates from a human donor in good health. The chain employs TRBV11-2 and TRBJ2-3; tentative D call: TRBD1 (7 bases). The CDR3 here is CASSPGQSGGTDTQYF. CDR3 sequence (DNA): TGTGCCAGCAGCCCGGGACAGTCGGGGGGCACAGATACGCAGTATTTT. Together with reference TRBV11-2 and TRBJ2-3, the CDR3 gives the full variable domain: EAGVAQSPRYKIIEKRQSVAFWCNPISGHATLYWYQQILGQGPKLLIQFQNNGVVDDSQLPKDRFSAERLKGVDSTLKIQPAKLEDSAVYLCASSPGQSGGTDTQYFGPGTRLTVL.